A single sample is the source of the 3 T cell receptor beta chains below, sequenced in a study of CD8+ T cells in alopecia areata. Treatment here: oral pan-JAK inhibitor, 5-10 mg twice daily. As part of sample collection, lesional scalp punch biopsies and peripheral blood were taken from alopecia areata patients. Reverse transcribed after extraction, RNA yielded cDNA as the sequencing template. Profiling relied on immunoSEQ multiplex PCR, and the TCRdb table lists in-frame clones only, not all of them. Of approximately 7,400 clones in the sample, around three fifths were seen once. The sample was skin, taken at week 4, from a patient treated with tofacitinib. The origin of the receptors is a human donor with alopecia areata.

The rearrangement links TRBV10-1 to TRBJ2-5, with D perhaps TRBD2 (6 bases). The CDR3 loop spans 15 amino acids. The germline gives CDR1 WNHNN, CDR2 SYGVQD (reference sequence). The ends were cut back, 8 bases at V and 3 bases at J, with 19 bases in the middle. CDR3 sequence (DNA): TGCGCCAGCGAGCGATTGAGCGGGCTCGAAGAGACCCAGTACTTC. Translation: CASERLSGLEETQYF.

This clone has a handful of counts. This chain connects TRBV7-2 to TRBJ2-1; 8 bases line up with TRBD1. The CDR3 extends over 15 amino acids. CDR1 is SGHTA and CDR2 is FQGNSA in the germline V gene. The ends lost 3 bases at V and 5 bases at J; junction bases unmatched: 6. CDR3 region: CASSFGQGGNNEQFF. DNA of the CDR3: TGTGCCAGCAGCTTCGGACAGGGTGGGAACAATGAGCAGTTCTTC.

There are a few counts of this clone. The V and J genes are TRBV4-3 and TRBJ2-7; tentatively, D is TRBD2 (6 bases). The length of the CDR3 is 15 residues. Germline V gene sequence: CDR1 LGHNA, CDR2 YSLEER. V was cut by 0 bases and J by 2 bases, with 11 bases left in between. CDR3 DNA: TGCGCCAGCAGCCAAGATTTCGGCGGGGCCTACGAGCAGTACTTC. It encodes CASSQDFGGAYEQYF.